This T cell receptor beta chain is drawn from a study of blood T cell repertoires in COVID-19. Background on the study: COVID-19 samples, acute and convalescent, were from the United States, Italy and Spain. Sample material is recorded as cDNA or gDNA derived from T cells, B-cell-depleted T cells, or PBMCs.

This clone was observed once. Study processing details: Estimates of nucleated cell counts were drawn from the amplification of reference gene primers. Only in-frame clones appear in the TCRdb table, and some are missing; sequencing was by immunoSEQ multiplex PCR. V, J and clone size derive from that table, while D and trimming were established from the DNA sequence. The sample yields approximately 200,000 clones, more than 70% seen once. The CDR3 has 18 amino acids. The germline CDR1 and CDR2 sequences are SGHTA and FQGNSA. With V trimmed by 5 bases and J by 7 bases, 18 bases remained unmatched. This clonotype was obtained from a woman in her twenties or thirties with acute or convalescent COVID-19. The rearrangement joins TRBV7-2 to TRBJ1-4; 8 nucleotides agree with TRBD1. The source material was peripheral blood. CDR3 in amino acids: CASSTKPGQGFSGEKLFF. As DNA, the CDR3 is TGTGCCAGCAGCACGAAGCCCGGACAGGGATTTTCGGGTGAAAAACTGTTTTTT.